These 26 T cell receptor beta chains were sequenced from one sample in a study of blood T cell repertoires in COVID-19. Sequencing used immunoSEQ multiplex PCR; TCRdb keeps in-frame clones, though not all of them. The data show approximately 320,000 clones, more than 90% seen once. Sequences were obtained from PBMCs or T cells enriched from blood (not recorded which). These receptors originate from a man aged 55 to 70 who had recovered from COVID-19.

J is TRBJ2-7 and V is TRBV4-1, with unresolved D. CDR1 is MGHRA and CDR2 is YSYEKL in the germline V gene. Trimming removed 0 bases from V and 0 bases from J, with 9 bases in between. The CDR3 is 15 residues long. DNA for the CDR3: TGCGCCAGCAGCCAAGATTTCGCGGACTCCTACGAGCAGTACTTC. This encodes CASSQDFADSYEQYF.

This rearrangement joins TRBV7-6 to TRBJ1-6; D is unclear. V was pared by 5 bases and J by 6 bases, with 20 bases between. The CDR3 runs to 17 residues. Germline-derived CDR1 and CDR2 are SGHVS and FNYEAQ. CDR3 coding DNA: TGTGCCAGCAGCCCCATTGGGAGGGAGGGAAGTAATTCACCCCTCCACTTT. This codes for CASSPIGREGSNSPLHF.

The chain employs TRBV6-5 and TRBJ2-5; perhaps TRBD1 as D (6 bases). Germline lookup yields CDR1 MNHEY and CDR2 SVGAGI. This CDR3 comprises 15 residues. Trimming stripped 0 bases from V and 3 bases from J, with 11 bases between. CDR3 loop: CASSYSPDRKETQYF. The CDR3 nucleotides are TGTGCCAGCAGTTACTCCCCCGACAGGAAAGAGACCCAGTACTTC.

This sequence joins TRBV30 and TRBJ2-1, with 11 bases identical to TRBD2. Looked up from germline, CDR1 is GTSNPN and CDR2 is SVGIG (reference sequence). The CDR3 contains 15 residues. With V trimmed by 1 base and J by 7 bases, 6 bases remained unmatched. CDR3 in amino acids: CAWSARLAGNNEQFF. DNA for the CDR3: TGTGCCTGGAGTGCGAGACTAGCGGGAAATAATGAGCAGTTCTTC. Based on the CDR3 plus reference TRBV30 and TRBJ2-1, the full variable domain is SQTIHQWPATLVQPVGSPLSLECTVEGTSNPNLYWYRQAAGRGLQLLFYSVGIGQISSEVPQNLSASRPQDRQFILSSKKLLLSDSGFYLCAWSARLAGNNEQFFGPGTRLTVL.

The chain has TRBV2 and TRBJ2-5; 7 bases are shared with TRBD1. Trimming cost V 6 bases and J 1 base; bases outside gene matches: 14. Germline CDR1 is SNHLY and CDR2 is FYNNEI. This CDR3 is 17 amino acids long. The CDR3 is CASSRSQGRGSQETQYF. The CDR3 nucleotides read TGTGCCAGCAGCCGCTCCCAGGGCAGGGGGAGCCAAGAGACCCAGTACTTC.

The chain uses TRBV6-4 and TRBJ1-2, with D maybe TRBD1 (5 bases). Germline V lookup: CDR1 MRHNA, CDR2 SNTAGT. This CDR3 spans 19 amino acids. With 2 bases removed from V and 4 bases from J, the gap between germline ends came to 26 bases. The CDR3 DNA reads as TGTGCCAGCAGTGACCCGGGGGGGGATCAGGGCGGGAACGGCTATGGCTACACCTTC. It is translated as CASSDPGGDQGGNGYGYTF.

This chain joins TRBV13 and TRBJ2-3, with 14 bases matching TRBD2. The CDR3 is 18 residues long. Germline loops: CDR1 PRHDT, CDR2 FYEKMQ (reference sequence). J gave up 2 bases and V 6 bases, and 10 bases lay outside the gene matches. The CDR3 spells CASSPGLAGGLHTDTQYF. CDR3 DNA sequence: TGTGCCAGCAGTCCAGGACTAGCGGGAGGCCTGCACACAGATACGCAGTATTTT. Based on the CDR3 plus reference TRBV13 and TRBJ2-3, the full variable domain is AAGVIQSPRHLIKEKRETATLKCYPIPRHDTVYWYQQGPGQDPQFLISFYEKMQSDKGSIPDRFSAQQFSDYHSELNMSSLELGDSALYFCASSPGLAGGLHTDTQYFGPGTRLTVL.

V is TRBV5-4 and J is TRBJ2-5; 12 bases align to TRBD1. The trim removed 4 bases at V and 5 bases at J, leaving 3 bases unmatched. Germline V lookup: CDR1 SGHNT, CDR2 YYREEE (reference sequence). The CDR3 is 14 amino acids. CDR3 coding DNA: TGTGCCAGCAGCAGGGACAGGGGGCTGGAGACCCAGTACTTC. It codes for CASSRDRGLETQYF.

The table lists this clone with a count of one. V and J are TRBV21-1 and TRBJ2-3; the DNA was not compared with TRBD2, the D call given in the table. TRBV21-1 is recorded as a pseudogene. The CDR3 runs to 16 residues. CDR3 loop: CASSKSLGLDTDTQYF. Here the CDR3 DNA reads TGTGCCAGCAGCAAATCTTTGGGACTCGACACAGATACGCAGTATTTT.

This clone was counted a single time. The chain combines TRBV4-1 with TRBJ2-1; maybe TRBD2 (6 bases). CDR1 and CDR2 from the germline V gene are MGHRA and YSYEKL. The CDR3 runs 14 residues. The germline V and J ends were trimmed by 6 bases and 0 bases, with 9 bases remaining between them. This chain's CDR3 is CASSMGGSYNEQFF. In DNA, the CDR3 is TGCGCCAGCAGTATGGGGGGCTCCTACAATGAGCAGTTCTTC.

The chain carries TRBV2 and TRBJ2-7; 9 bases align to TRBD2. V was pared by 5 bases and J by 4 bases, with 6 bases of the junction left unmatched. From germline, CDR1 is SNHLY and CDR2 FYNNEI. The CDR3 is 14 amino acids. For the CDR3, the DNA is TGTGCCAGCAGTACCGGGACTAGCTTTTACGAGCAGTACTTC. As protein: CASSTGTSFYEQYF.

The V call is TRBV13, the J call TRBJ1-1; 10 bases agree with TRBD1. Per germline, CDR1 PRHDT and CDR2 FYEKMQ (reference sequence). J gave up 2 bases and V 3 bases, and 9 bases lay outside the gene matches. This CDR3 is 17 amino acids long. CDR3 loop: CASSFWTGGDFNTEAFF. CDR3 nucleotides: TGTGCCAGCAGCTTCTGGACAGGGGGTGATTTCAACACTGAAGCTTTCTTT.

The genes are TRBV29-1 and TRBJ1-6; a possible D gene is TRBD1 (6 bases). Germline-derived CDR1 and CDR2 are SQVTM and ANQGSEA. V was pared by 0 bases and J by 13 bases, with 13 bases between. This CDR3 spans 13 amino acids. This chain's CDR3 is CSVEDGQGLPLHF. Here the CDR3 DNA reads TGCAGCGTTGAAGACGGCCAGGGGCTTCCCCTCCACTTT.

The chain employs TRBV11-3 and TRBJ2-2; 7 bases match TRBD1. V shed 0 bases and J 2 bases; nucleotides not matched to a gene: 6. Germline V lookup: CDR1 SGHNT, CDR2 YENEEA. CDR3 length: 17 residues. CDR3 DNA sequence: TGTGCCAGCAGCTTAGACTGGACAGGTCTAAACACCGGGGAGCTGTTTTTT. It codes for CASSLDWTGLNTGELFF. The full variable domain, its missing parts supplied by reference TRBV11-3 and TRBJ2-2, is EAGVVQSPRYKIIEKKQPVAFWCNPISGHNTLYWYLQNLGQGPELLIRYENEEAVDDSQLPKDRFSAERLKGVDSTLKIQPAELGDSAVYLCASSLDWTGLNTGELFFGEGSRLTVL.

This chain joins TRBV18 and TRBJ2-4; 7 nucleotides align to TRBD1. J lost 4 bases, V lost 3 bases, and 0 bases had no gene match. The germline V gene encodes CDR1 KGHSH and CDR2 LQKENI. The CDR3 length is 13 residues. DNA for the CDR3: TGTGCCAGCTCACCGGGACAGAAAAACATTCAGTACTTC. It yields the protein CASSPGQKNIQYF.

The V and J genes are TRBV11-2 and TRBJ2-2, with D maybe TRBD2 (6 bases). The CDR3 extends over 14 amino acids. CDR1 and CDR2 from the germline V gene are SGHAT and FQNNGV. Trimming stripped 5 bases from V and 5 bases from J, with 12 bases between. The CDR3: CASSPLASTGELFF. Here the CDR3 DNA reads TGTGCCAGCAGCCCACTAGCAAGTACCGGGGAGCTGTTTTTT.

The chain joins TRBV6-4 to TRBJ2-5; 7 nucleotides agree with TRBD2. Germline CDR1 reads MRHNA; CDR2 reads SNTAGT. This CDR3 has 15 amino acids. The J segment lost 4 bases and the V segment lost 3 bases, leaving 8 bases of the junction unmatched. Here the CDR3 DNA reads TGTGCCAGCAGTGAAGAAGCGGGGACTCGAGAGACCCAGTACTTC. Translation: CASSEEAGTRETQYF.

This chain links TRBV6-5 with TRBJ2-3; D uncertain. V was cut by 6 bases and J by 0 bases, with 10 bases left in between. CDR1 and CDR2 (germline): MNHEY, SVGAGI. This CDR3 contains 14 residues. CDR3 residues: CASSDSTSTDTQYF. CDR3 nucleotide sequence: TGTGCCAGCAGCGACTCGACTAGCACAGATACGCAGTATTTT.

The gene calls are TRBV7-9 and TRBJ1-2; TRBD1 might be the D (5 bases). V was trimmed by 3 bases and J by 5 bases, leaving 10 bases between them. CDR3 length: 13 amino acids. Germline CDR1 and CDR2: SEHNR and FQNEAQ (reference sequence). CDR3 nucleotides: TGTGCCAGCAGCTTCCGAGACAGTTATGGCTACACCTTC. Its translation is CASSFRDSYGYTF.

V gene TRBV13 combines with J gene TRBJ1-1; D ambiguous. V lost 5 bases to trimming and J lost 1 base, with 8 bases between them. There are 13 residues in the CDR3. The germline V gene encodes CDR1 PRHDT and CDR2 FYEKMQ (reference sequence). The CDR3 region is CASSIFQNTEAFF. CDR3 sequence (DNA): TGTGCCAGCAGCATTTTTCAGAACACTGAAGCTTTCTTT. Variable domain in full (rest from reference TRBV13 and TRBJ1-1): AAGVIQSPRHLIKEKRETATLKCYPIPRHDTVYWYQQGPGQDPQFLISFYEKMQSDKGSIPDRFSAQQFSDYHSELNMSSLELGDSALYFCASSIFQNTEAFFGQGTRLTVV.

The chain has TRBV19 and TRBJ1-2; 7 bases match TRBD1. The V and J ends lost 8 bases and 7 bases, in that order; junction bases with no gene match: 10. This CDR3 spans 13 amino acids. Germline assignment: CDR1 LNHDA and CDR2 SQIVND (reference sequence). The CDR3 nucleotides are TGTGCCAGTGCAGACCACAGGGGTGGTGGCTACACCTTC. Its protein product is CASADHRGGGYTF.

This chain joins TRBV5-4 and TRBJ2-3; a weak D match, TRBD2 (6 bases). Trimming removed 4 bases from V and 2 bases from J, with 20 bases in between. Germline assignment: CDR1 SGHNT and CDR2 YYREEE (reference sequence). This CDR3 region has 17 residues. The chain's CDR3 is CASSLGMVAEYTDTQYF. The CDR3 coding sequence is TGTGCCAGCAGCCTGGGAATGGTAGCGGAGTACACAGATACGCAGTATTTT. The full variable domain, rest sourced from reference TRBV5-4 and TRBJ2-3, is ETGVTQSPTHLIKTRGQQVTLRCSSQSGHNTVSWYQQALGQGPQFIFQYYREEENGRGNFPPRFSGLQFPNYSSELNVNALELDDSALYLCASSLGMVAEYTDTQYFGPGTRLTVL.

The V call is TRBV10-3, the J call TRBJ1-2; D is perhaps TRBD1 (6 bases). The germline V gene has CDR1 ENHRY and CDR2 SYGVKD. The CDR3 covers 13 residues. V shed 4 bases and J shed 4 bases, with 10 bases lying between them. The CDR3 spells CAISADSLYGYTF. The CDR3 DNA is TGTGCCATCAGTGCGGACAGCCTCTATGGCTACACCTTC.

The CDR3 bases are TGTGCCAGCAGCCCGGGACAGGGAAATCAGCCCCAGCATTTT. It encodes CASSPGQGNQPQHF. The chain employs TRBV3-1 (or the pseudogene TRBV3-2) and TRBJ1-5; TRBD1 agrees at 9 bases. The germline V gene has CDR1 LGHDT and CDR2 YNNKEL (reference sequence). Trimming cost V 4 bases and J 4 bases; bases outside gene matches: 2. The CDR3 is 14 residues long.

The genes are TRBV5-1 and TRBJ1-4; D is possibly TRBD1 (5 bases). The CDR3 is made up of 15 amino acids. The germline V and J ends were trimmed by 0 bases and 3 bases, with 9 bases remaining between them. CDR1 and CDR2 from the germline V gene are SGHRS and YFSETQ. The chain's CDR3 is CASSLVGGANEKLFF. In DNA, the CDR3 is TGCGCCAGCAGCTTGGTGGGGGGAGCTAATGAAAAACTGTTTTTT.

The table lists this clone with a few counts. V usage is TRBV18 and J usage is TRBJ1-4; TRBD1 matches 8 bases. V shed 2 bases, J shed 7 bases, and the junction held 0 bases outside the gene matches. Germline loops: CDR1 KGHSH, CDR2 LQKENI. The length of the CDR3 is 13 residues. The CDR3 nucleotides are TGTGCCAGCTCACCAGGGACAGGTGAAAAACTGTTTTTT. Amino acids: CASSPGTGEKLFF. Complete variable domain (other parts from reference TRBV18 and TRBJ1-4): NAGVMQNPRHLVRRRGQEARLRCSPMKGHSHVYWYRQLPEEGLKFMVYLQKENIIDESGMPKERFSAEFPKEGPSILRIQQVVRGDSAAYFCASSPGTGEKLFFGSGTQLSVL.